The present T cell receptor (beta chain) was sequenced within a study of T-cell memory formation after mild COVID-19. Points from the study as a whole: Mainly in CM and EM were contracting CD4+ clones; CD8+ were in EMRA.

As regards this clonotype: The antigen is not known.

In TCRdb, the 5' RACE reads were re-called with MiXCR into one record per CDR3 protein. The sample lists some 450,000 distinct CDR3 sequences, more than 15% occurring once. Source material: PBMCs or a T cell subset sorted from them (not recorded which). The clonotype comes from a man in his late teens or twenties who had mild COVID-19 (a few samples of this study predate the infection). Cell type and time point are not known.

The CDR3 protein is CASSLQEGAFSYEQYF. CDR3 nucleotides: TGTGCCAGCAGCCTACAGGAGGGGGCCTTTTCCTACGAGCAGTACTTC. This sequence joins TRBV7-2 and TRBJ2-7, with D perhaps matching TRBD1 (7 bases). With 5 bases removed from V and 1 base from J, the gap between germline ends came to 18 bases. Germline V gene data show CDR1 as SGHTA and CDR2 as FQGNSA. The CDR3 covers 16 residues.